The 8 T cell receptor beta chains below were found in one sample sequenced in a study of blood T cell repertoires in COVID-19. Sequencing used immunoSEQ multiplex PCR; TCRdb keeps in-frame clones, though not all of them. The repertoire holds about 68,000 clones, with roughly 84% as singletons. The sequencing sample was made of peripheral blood. The receptors were sampled from a man in his forties or fifties with active COVID-19.

This rearrangement joins TRBV14 to TRBJ1-6; tentatively, D is TRBD1 (5 bases). V lost 2 bases to trimming and J lost 8 bases, with 10 bases between them. The CDR3 length is 14 residues. The V gene's germline CDR1 is SGHDN and CDR2 FVKESK. The CDR3 DNA follows: TGTGCCAGCAGCCAACAGGGAAGGTATTCACCCCTCCACTTT. Translation: CASSQQGRYSPLHF. Full variable domain (outside the CDR3, taken from reference TRBV14 and TRBJ1-6): EAGVTQFPSHSVIEKGQTVTLRCDPISGHDNLYWYRRVMGKEIKFLLHFVKESKQDESGMPNNRFLAERTGGTYSTLKVQPAELEDSGVYFCASSQQGRYSPLHFGNGTRLTVT.

The CDR3 loop is CASSGRHRFDRDHNEQFF. The CDR3 nucleotides read TGTGCCAGCAGCGGGAGGCATAGATTTGACAGGGACCACAATGAGCAGTTCTTC. The chain recombines TRBV7-9 with TRBJ2-1; TRBD1 is a possible D gene (7 bases). V was clipped by 5 bases and J by 5 bases, with 25 bases between them. The CDR3 runs to 18 residues. Looked up from germline, CDR1 is SEHNR and CDR2 is FQNEAQ (reference sequence).

The V gene is TRBV14, the J gene TRBJ1-3, with D uncertain. The CDR3 has 13 residues. Germline V gene lookup returns CDR1 SGHDN and CDR2 FVKESK. The germline V and J ends were trimmed by 6 bases and 9 bases, with 15 bases remaining between them. The CDR3 loop is CASRPGGYGTIYF. The CDR3 DNA sequence: TGTGCCAGCAGGCCCGGAGGGTATGGCACCATATATTTT.

The gene calls are TRBV6-5 and TRBJ2-1; the match to TRBD1 covers 7 bases. The germline gives CDR1 MNHEY, CDR2 SVGAGI. This CDR3 contains 12 residues. V trimming: 6 bases; J trimming: 8 bases; junction bases outside the gene matches: 4. The CDR3 nucleotides read TGTGCCAGCAGCCCAAGGGGGCATGAGCAGTTCTTC. Protein product: CASSPRGHEQFF.

This chain connects TRBV6-5 to TRBJ2-7; a weak D match, TRBD2 (5 bases). V lost 6 bases and J lost 2, with 11 bases in between. From germline, CDR1 is MNHEY and CDR2 SVGAGI. The CDR3 runs 13 residues. DNA of the CDR3: TGTGCCAGCAGCCCGGGGTATACCTACGAGCAGTACTTC. Its translation: CASSPGYTYEQYF.

V is TRBV6-2 or TRBV6-3 and J is TRBJ2-3; TRBD2 matches at 11 bases. The V segment lost 6 bases and the J segment 4 bases; nucleotides outside the gene matches: 9. Germline lookup yields CDR1 MNHEY and CDR2 SVGEGT. The CDR3 totals 16 residues. The CDR3 DNA sequence: TGTGCCAGCAGCCCTCTGACTAGCGGGATCGCAGATACGCAGTATTTT. Its translation is CASSPLTSGIADTQYF.

This chain links TRBV7-9 with TRBJ1-5; TRBD1 matches at 9 bases. The V gene end was trimmed by 1 base and the J gene end by 0 bases; junction bases not matched to a gene: 4. Germline V gene lookup returns CDR1 SEHNR and CDR2 FQNEAQ (reference sequence). The CDR3 is made up of 17 amino acids. Here the CDR3 DNA reads TGTGCCAGCAGCTTAGGGGACAGGGATCTTAGCAATCAGCCCCAGCATTTT. Translating gives CASSLGDRDLSNQPQHF.

This chain connects TRBV29-1 to TRBJ1-1; 7 bases match TRBD1. The CDR3 contains 13 residues. V shed 3 bases, J shed 3 bases, and the junction held 4 bases outside the gene matches. Germline CDR1 SQVTM, CDR2 ANQGSEA. CDR3 sequence: CSVDRGRHTEAFF. The CDR3 nucleotides read TGCAGCGTTGACAGGGGGAGACACACTGAAGCTTTCTTT.